The rows below give T cell receptor beta chains drawn from one sample of a study of CD8+CD57+ T cells in acquired aplastic anemia. One entry per CDR3 protein results from TCRdb running MiXCR on the reads. The data contain a few hundred thousand distinct CDR3 sequences, 45% to 65% of them seen just once; the ten biggest clones take up around 1.3%. Sample: sorted CD4+, CD8+, or CD8+CD57+ T cells (not recorded which) from PBMCs. All receptors come from a human donor with aplastic anemia. CDR3s include the opening cysteine and the closing phenylalanine or tryptophan. Each record gives: J gene, clone size, D gene, V gene, CDR3 DNA, CDR3 protein. A D gene is named only where the DNA matches it firmly. Clone size is not always given. Where it is, it says once, few, many or a class for expanded clones.

TRBJ2-2 | many | - | TRBV5-1 | TGCGCCAGCAGCTCCGGGACGAACACCGGGGAGCTGTTTTTT | CASSSGTNTGELFF
TRBJ1-6 | - | - | TRBV5-1 | TGCGCCAGCAGCTTGGGACAGAGCTATAATCCACCTCTCCACTTT | CASSLGQSYNPPLHF
TRBJ2-5 | - | - | TRBV2 | TGTGCCAGCAGTTCCACTGGGATCCCCAAAGAGACCCAGTACTTC | CASSSTGIPKETQYF
TRBJ1-2 | few | - | TRBV20-1 | TGCAGTGCTAGAGACACAGGACGGGACTATGGCTACACCTTC | CSARDTGRDYGYTF
TRBJ2-5 | many | - | TRBV5-1 | TGCGCCAGCAGTTGGGTCGTAGAAGAGACCCAGTACTTC | CASSWVVEETQYF
TRBJ2-1 | many | TRBD2 | TRBV5-1 | TGCGCCAGCAGCGCCGTAGCGGGGGGGCGCAATGAGCAGTTCTTC | CASSAVAGGRNEQFF
TRBJ2-7 | once | - | TRBV20-1 | TGCAGTGCTTACAGGAGGAGCTCCTACGAGCAGTACTTC | CSAYRRSSYEQYF
TRBJ1-1 | many | - | TRBV25-1 | TGTGCCAGCAGTGAATCTGGGGGGCCGGCTCGATATAACACTGAAGCTTTCTTT | CASSESGGPARYNTEAFF
TRBJ2-7 | - | - | TRBV5-1 | TGCGCCAGCAGCTTGAGGCGGCAGGGAACTTCCTACGAGCAGTACTTC | CASSLRRQGTSYEQYF
TRBJ2-3 | many | - | TRBV5-1 | TGCGCCAGCAGCGCAGGGTTCACAGATACGCAGTATTTT | CASSAGFTDTQYF
TRBJ1-1 | - | - | TRBV5-1 | TGCGCCAGCAGCTTCCGGGGGTACGACACTGAAGCTTTCTTT | CASSFRGYDTEAFF
TRBJ2-2 | - | TRBD2 | TRBV7-9 | TGTGCCAGCAGCTTATTCGGCGGGAGGGCCCGTGGGGAGCTGTTTTTT | CASSLFGGRARGELFF
TRBJ1-3 | - | - | TRBV20-1 | TGCAGTGCTAGAGATCTAACTAGCGGGGGGGGAAACACCATATATTTT | CSARDLTSGGGNTIYF
TRBJ2-5 | - | TRBD2 | TRBV5-1 | TGCGCCAGCAGCTTGGCAGCACTAGCGGGAAGAGAGACCCAGTACTTC | CASSLAALAGRETQYF
TRBJ2-7 | many | TRBD1 | TRBV15 | TGTGCCACCAGCAGAGTAGCATTTGACAGGGGGCTATTTAACCCCTACGAGCAGTACTTC | CATSRVAFDRGLFNPYEQYF
TRBJ2-5 | few | - | TRBV7-9 | TGTGCCAGCAGAACGGACTATGCCCAAGAGACCCAGTACTTC | CASRTDYAQETQYF
TRBJ2-5 | - | - | TRBV5-4 | TGTGCCAGCAGCTTGGCGGGTGTCAGCCAAGAGACCCAGTACTTC | CASSLAGVSQETQYF
TRBJ2-5 | many | - | TRBV20-1 | TGCAGTGCTAGACTCGCCGCGGGGTGGGGGACCCAGTACTTC | CSARLAAGWGTQYF
TRBJ2-7 | many | - | TRBV5-6 | TGTGCCAGCAGCCTCATGCAGGGAGACACCTACGAGCAGTACTTC | CASSLMQGDTYEQYF
TRBJ2-7 | - | TRBD1 | TRBV5-5 | TGTGCCAGCAGCTTGGCCGGGACAGGGCGAAACGAGCAGTACTTC | CASSLAGTGRNEQYF
TRBJ1-5 | - | - | TRBV7-3 | TGTGCCAGCAGCTTAGACGTCTTGCCCCAGCATTTT | CASSLDVLPQHF
TRBJ2-3 | many | - | TRBV6-4 | TGTGCCAGCAGGAAGGGACTCAGCACAGATACGCAGTATTTT | CASRKGLSTDTQYF
TRBJ2-1 | - | - | TRBV7-3 | TGTGCCAGCAGCTTAAAAGGGATAAATGAGCAGTTCTTC | CASSLKGINEQFF
TRBJ1-6 | few | - | TRBV27 | TGTGCCAGCAGTTTTGGGGGAAGCTCACCCCTCCACTTT | CASSFGGSSPLHF
TRBJ2-7 | many | TRBD2 | TRBV5-6 | TGTGCCAGCAGCAGGGGACTAGCGGGAGTCGGAGAGCAGTACTTC | CASSRGLAGVGEQYF
TRBJ2-5 | - | - | TRBV11-3 | TGTGCCAGCAGTCGGGAGTCCGGGGCCGGGGAGACCCAGTACTTC | CASSRESGAGETQYF
TRBJ2-5 | many | - | TRBV5-8 | TGTGCCAGCAGCAGGGCCCAAGAGACCCAGTACTTC | CASSRAQETQYF
TRBJ2-5 | - | TRBD1 | TRBV7-9 | TGTGCCAGCAGCTTAGGGGACAGGGGGCTAGGAGAGACCCAGTACTTC | CASSLGDRGLGETQYF
TRBJ1-2 | many | - | TRBV5-6 | TGTGCCAGCAGCTTTGAGTTCAACTTTGGCTACACCTTC | CASSFEFNFGYTF
TRBJ2-7 | - | TRBD1 | TRBV11-2 | TGTGCCAGCAGCCCGAGGGACAGGCCCTACGAGCAGTACTTC | CASSPRDRPYEQYF
TRBJ2-6 | many | - | TRBV12-3/TRBV12-4 | TGTGCCAGCAGTTTACAGGGGGCCAACGTCCTGACTTTC | CASSLQGANVLTF
TRBJ1-2 | - | TRBD1 | TRBV7-9 | TGTGCCAGCAGCGACCAGGGACAGGGGGGCTACACCTTC | CASSDQGQGGYTF
TRBJ2-3 | - | TRBD2 | TRBV20-1 | TGCAGTGCAAGTCCTCGCACGGGAGCGGGAGGTCAAGATACGCAGTATTTT | CSASPRTGAGGQDTQYF
TRBJ1-1 | - | - | TRBV29-1 | TGCAGCGTTGAGGGTACAGAAGCTTTCTTT | CSVEGTEAFF
TRBJ1-2 | few | - | TRBV15 | TGTGCCACCAGCAGAGTTCTTCCGGGAGCTAACTATGGCTACACCTTC | CATSRVLPGANYGYTF
TRBJ2-7 | many | - | TRBV20-1 | TGCAGTGCCCGGGGCAGGGCCGTGTGGGAGCAGTACTTC | CSARGRAVWEQYF
TRBJ1-4 | - | - | TRBV5-1 | TGCGCCAGCAGCTTGGGATGGGAGGAAACTAATGAAAAACTGTTTTTT | CASSLGWEETNEKLFF
TRBJ1-1 | - | - | TRBV7-8 | TGTGCCAGCAGCGCTAAGGTGAACACTGAAGCTTTCTTT | CASSAKVNTEAFF
TRBJ2-7 | - | TRBD1 | TRBV7-9 | TGTGCCAGCAGCTTGTACCGCGGACAGGGAAGGGGGGAGCAGTACTTC | CASSLYRGQGRGEQYF
TRBJ2-1 | - | - | TRBV14 | TGTGCCAGCACCCCCAGCGGGTTCTCCCCTTACAATGAGCAGTTCTTC | CASTPSGFSPYNEQFF
TRBJ2-5 | - | TRBD1 | TRBV7-9 | TGTGCCAGCAGGGGGACAGGGACCCAGTGCTTC | CASRGTGTQCF
TRBJ1-1 | - | - | TRBV7-9 | TGTGCCAGCAGCCTAGGGTCGACGGTGAACACTGAAGCTTTCTTT | CASSLGSTVNTEAFF
TRBJ2-1 | many | TRBD2 | TRBV6-2/TRBV6-3 | TGTGCCAGCAGTTACGGGACTAGCGGGAGGAATGAGCAGTTCTTC | CASSYGTSGRNEQFF
TRBJ2-3 | - | TRBD2 | TRBV5-1 | TGCGCCAGCAGCATAGCGGGGGGAGGCACAGATACGCAGTATTTT | CASSIAGGGTDTQYF
TRBJ1-1 | many | TRBD1 | TRBV12-3/TRBV12-4 | TGTGCCAGCAGTCTGACAGGGTTCACTGAAGCTTTCTTT | CASSLTGFTEAFF
TRBJ2-7 | many | TRBD2 | TRBV12-3/TRBV12-4 | TGTGCCAGCACCGGTAGCGGGAGTGGCTACGAGCAGTACTTC | CASTGSGSGYEQYF
TRBJ2-7 | many | - | TRBV19 | TGTGCCAGTAGTATAAAGGGGGAATCCGCCTACGAGCAGTACTTC | CASSIKGESAYEQYF
TRBJ2-5 | - | - | TRBV10-2 | TGCGCCAGCAGTGATCCAGGGCGGGAGACCCAGTACTTC | CASSDPGRETQYF